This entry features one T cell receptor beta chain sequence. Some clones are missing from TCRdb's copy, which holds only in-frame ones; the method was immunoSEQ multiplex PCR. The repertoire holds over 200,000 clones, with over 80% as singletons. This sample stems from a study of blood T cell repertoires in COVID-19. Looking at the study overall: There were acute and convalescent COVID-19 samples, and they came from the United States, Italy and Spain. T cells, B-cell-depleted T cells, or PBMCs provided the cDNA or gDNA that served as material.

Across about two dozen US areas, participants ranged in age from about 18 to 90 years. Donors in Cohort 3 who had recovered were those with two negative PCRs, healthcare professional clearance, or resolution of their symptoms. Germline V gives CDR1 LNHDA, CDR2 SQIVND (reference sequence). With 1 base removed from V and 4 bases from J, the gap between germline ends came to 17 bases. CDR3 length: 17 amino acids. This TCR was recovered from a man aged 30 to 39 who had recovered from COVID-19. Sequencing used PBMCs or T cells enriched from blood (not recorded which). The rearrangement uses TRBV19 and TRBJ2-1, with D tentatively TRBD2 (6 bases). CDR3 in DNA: TGTGCCAGTAGTATAGGGCAAGGGAGGCGAGATTACAATGAGCAGTTCTTC. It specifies CASSIGQGRRDYNEQFF. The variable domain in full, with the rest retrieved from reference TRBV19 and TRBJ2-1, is DGGITQSPKYLFRKEGQNVTLSCEQNLNHDAMYWYRQDPGQGLRLIYYSQIVNDFQKGDIAEGYSVSREKKESFPLTVTSAQKNPTAFYLCASSIGQGRRDYNEQFFGPGTRLTVL.